This T cell receptor (beta chain) was documented in a study of human thymus T cells. Corrective cardiac operations yielded the resected thymus tissue. Regarding the study as a whole: Thymic and blood repertoires seemed to show skewed V and J gene use. Unrelated individuals had highly overlapping thymic repertoires, as reported in related research.

Comments on this clone: What it binds is not known.

Assay used: immunoSEQ multiplex PCR; TCRdb lists only in-frame clones, some missing. Among some 130,000 clones listed, approximately 96% were seen once. This sequence originates from a boy less than two years old with a congenital heart defect but otherwise immunologically healthy. The specimen sequenced was thymus tissue.

In DNA form, the CDR3 reads TGCGCCAGCAGCTTGGCCACGGAGATTGAGCAGTTCTTC. It is translated as CASSLATEIEQFF. The chain joins TRBV5-1 to TRBJ2-1, with D unresolved. The CDR3 has 13 amino acids. Trimming stripped 0 bases from V and 9 bases from J, with 10 bases between. Germline loops: CDR1 SGHRS, CDR2 YFSETQ.